A single sample is the source of the 10 T cell receptor beta chains below, sequenced in a study of control samples from healthy donors and cancer patients. The method was immunoSEQ multiplex PCR; TCRdb's version includes in-frame clones alone and lacks a portion of them. This table holds 200,000 or so clones, about 94% found once. The sequenced material came from blood. These TCRs come from a man over 45 in good health.

The chain carries TRBV27 and TRBJ1-5; no definite D call. The CDR3 is 14 amino acids. Per the germline V gene, CDR1 is MNHEY and CDR2 is SMNVEV (reference sequence). Trimming removed 5 bases at V and 6 bases at J, with 14 bases between. CDR3: CASSPQPGGQPQHF. The DNA for the CDR3 is TGTGCCAGCAGTCCCCAACCAGGAGGTCAGCCCCAGCATTTT.

Only a few counts were recorded for this clone. Sequence at one end of the junction differs from germline and may be a read error. The chain uses TRBV6-5 and TRBJ2-1; D may be TRBD2 (6 bases). The CDR3 sequence is 12 residues long. Germline assignment: CDR1 MNHEY and CDR2 SVGAGI. The chain's CDR3 is CASSLGRQSWIF. The DNA for the CDR3 is TGTGCCAGCAGTTTAGGGAGGCAAAGTTGGATCTTC.

The chain joins TRBV19 to TRBJ2-6; 7 positions match TRBD1. This CDR3 contains 18 residues. V gave up 9 bases and J gave up 2 bases; unmatched junction bases: 16. Germline V lookup: CDR1 LNHDA, CDR2 SQIVND (reference sequence). The CDR3 coding sequence is TGTGCCAGCCGACCGCTTGGACAGGTGGCCACTGGGGCCAACGTCCTGACTTTC. This gives the protein CASRPLGQVATGANVLTF.

The CDR3 DNA follows: TGTGCCAGCAGCTTAGTGGGGGGGCTAAATGAGCAGTTCTTC. Translation: CASSLVGGLNEQFF. The chain recombines TRBV7-9 with TRBJ2-1; D may be TRBD2 (7 bases). This CDR3 is 14 amino acids long. Germline assignment: CDR1 SEHNR and CDR2 FQNEAQ (reference sequence). V shed 1 base and J shed 7 bases, with 11 bases lying between them.

The chain links TRBV18 to TRBJ2-5, with D possibly called TRBD1 or TRBD2 (5 bases each). This CDR3 comprises 16 residues. In germline, CDR1 is KGHSH, CDR2 LQKENI. V was clipped by 5 bases and J by 1 base, with 17 bases between them. The CDR3 loop reads CASSFRLRDGQETQYF. The CDR3 region has the DNA TGTGCCAGCTCATTTCGTCTCCGGGACGGCCAAGAGACCCAGTACTTC.

This sequence joins TRBV27 and TRBJ2-3; the D is unclear. The V end lost 5 bases, the J end lost 6 bases, and 12 bases lay between the germline ends. The CDR3 has 13 residues. The germline gives CDR1 MNHEY, CDR2 SMNVEV (reference sequence). CDR3 amino acids: CASSLISTDTQYF. DNA for the CDR3: TGTGCCAGCAGTCTCATCTCCACCGATACGCAGTATTTT.

This sequence joins TRBV6-6 and TRBJ2-2; D might be TRBD1 (5 bases). V dropped 5 bases and J dropped 4 bases, with 17 bases sitting between them. The CDR3 spans 16 residues. Germline CDR1 and CDR2: MNHNY and SVGAGI (reference sequence). The CDR3 protein is CASSPIGVSGTGELFF. In nucleotides, the CDR3 is TGTGCCAGCAGTCCAATAGGGGTTAGTGGCACCGGGGAGCTGTTTTTT.

The rearrangement joins TRBV9 to TRBJ2-3; 8 nucleotides line up with TRBD1. This CDR3 region has 16 residues. Per germline, CDR1 SGDLS and CDR2 YYNGEE. Trimming took 4 bases from V and 1 from J; bases not matched to a gene: 8. CDR3 amino acids: CASSPRVDRGTDTQYF. The CDR3 DNA reads TGTGCCAGCAGCCCGAGGGTGGACAGGGGCACAGATACGCAGTATTTT.

The chain is built from TRBV5-1 and TRBJ2-5, with a weak D call TRBD1 (7 bases). CDR1 is SGHRS, CDR2 YFSETQ, per germline. The ends were cut back, 4 bases at V and 5 bases at J, with 18 bases in the middle. The CDR3 runs 15 residues. CDR3 loop: CASSDNRGGGETQYF. The CDR3 DNA reads TGCGCCAGCAGCGACAACAGGGGAGGCGGGGAGACCCAGTACTTC.

The chain has TRBV7-2 and TRBJ2-7; D is unclear. The germline V and J ends were trimmed by 1 base and 5 bases, with 15 bases remaining between them. The germline gives CDR1 SGHTA, CDR2 FQGNSA. CDR3 length: 15 residues. CDR3 in amino acids: CASSLEGRLPHEQYF. The CDR3 nucleotides read TGTGCCAGCAGCTTAGAGGGCCGCCTACCCCACGAGCAGTACTTC.